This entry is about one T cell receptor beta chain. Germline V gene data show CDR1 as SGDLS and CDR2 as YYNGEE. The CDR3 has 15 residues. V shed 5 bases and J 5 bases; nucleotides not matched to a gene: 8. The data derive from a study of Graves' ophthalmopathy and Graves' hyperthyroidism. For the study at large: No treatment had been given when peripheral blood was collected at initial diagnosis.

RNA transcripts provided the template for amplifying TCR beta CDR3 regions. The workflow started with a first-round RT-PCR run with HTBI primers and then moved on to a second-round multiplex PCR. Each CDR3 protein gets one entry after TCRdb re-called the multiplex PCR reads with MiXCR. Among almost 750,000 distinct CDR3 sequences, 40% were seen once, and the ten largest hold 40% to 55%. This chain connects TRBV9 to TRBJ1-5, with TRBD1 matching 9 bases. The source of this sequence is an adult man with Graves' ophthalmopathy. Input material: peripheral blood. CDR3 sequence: CASSLTGGAYQPQHF. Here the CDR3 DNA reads TGTGCCAGCAGTTTGACAGGGGGGGCCTATCAGCCCCAGCATTTT.